A selection of T cell receptor beta chains follows, all from one sample in a study of breast tumors, draining lymph nodes, adjacent tissues. TCRdb processed the multiplex PCR reads anew with MiXCR; each CDR3 protein has one entry. The sample lists about 150,000 distinct CDR3 sequences, around a third occurring once. The sequenced sample consisted of axillary lymph node tissue. These receptors originate from a female donor with breast cancer. Some clones in this sample may be carry-over from other donors' samples. Both conserved end residues are part of each CDR3. The D gene is left open where the match is weak. Clone size is shown for a subset of rows, as once, few, many or a class of expanded clone.

v_gene: TRBV10-1; abundance: NA; j_gene: TRBJ1-5; d_gene: NA; CDR3nt: TGCGCCAGCAGCTTTGGGTGGACAGACAATCAGCCCCAGCATTTT; CDR3aa: CASSFGWTDNQPQHF
v_gene: TRBV7-4; abundance: NA; j_gene: TRBJ2-7; d_gene: NA; CDR3nt: TGTGCCAGCAGCCGCGACTCGGGGGATAGATACGAGCAGTACTTC; CDR3aa: CASSRDSGDRYEQYF
v_gene: TRBV6-2/TRBV6-3; abundance: many; j_gene: TRBJ1-2; d_gene: TRBD1; CDR3nt: TGTGCCAGCAGTGACCGGGACAGAGGATTCTATGGCTACACCTTC; CDR3aa: CASSDRDRGFYGYTF
v_gene: TRBV20-1; abundance: NA; j_gene: TRBJ2-7; d_gene: TRBD2; CDR3nt: TGCAGTGCTAGATTGGTAGCGGGATACGAGCAGTACTTC; CDR3aa: CSARLVAGYEQYF
v_gene: TRBV10-3; abundance: many; j_gene: TRBJ2-3; d_gene: NA; CDR3nt: TGTGCCATCGGTGAGGCCGGATCAGATACGCAGTATTTT; CDR3aa: CAIGEAGSDTQYF
v_gene: TRBV20-1; abundance: many; j_gene: TRBJ1-5; d_gene: NA; CDR3nt: TGCAGTGCTAGAGTGCAGGGAAATAGCAATCAGCCCCAGCATTTT; CDR3aa: CSARVQGNSNQPQHF
v_gene: TRBV5-1; abundance: many; j_gene: TRBJ2-5; d_gene: NA; CDR3nt: TGCGCCAGCAGCTTGGATTCAGGGTGGGACACCCAGTACTTC; CDR3aa: CASSLDSGWDTQYF
v_gene: TRBV2; abundance: NA; j_gene: TRBJ1-4; d_gene: NA; CDR3nt: TGTGCCAGCAGTGGGACAGCAACTAATGAAAAACTGCCTTTT; CDR3aa: CASSGTATNEKLPF
v_gene: TRBV20-1; abundance: many; j_gene: TRBJ2-5; d_gene: NA; CDR3nt: TGCAGTGCCCTGAGACACCCAGTCCAAGAGACCCAGTACTTC; CDR3aa: CSALRHPVQETQYF
v_gene: TRBV20-1; abundance: many; j_gene: TRBJ1-6; d_gene: NA; CDR3nt: TGCAGTGCTAGTGCCAGGAGGGGCCTTAATTCACCCCTCCACTTT; CDR3aa: CSASARRGLNSPLHF
v_gene: TRBV7-9; abundance: many; j_gene: TRBJ1-2; d_gene: NA; CDR3nt: TGTGCCAGCAGCTTAGATTTGTTTGGGAATGGCTACACCTTC; CDR3aa: CASSLDLFGNGYTF
v_gene: TRBV11-2; abundance: many; j_gene: TRBJ2-3; d_gene: TRBD1; CDR3nt: TGTGCCAGCAGCGTGGGACAGGGGGCCGTAGATACGCAGTATTTT; CDR3aa: CASSVGQGAVDTQYF